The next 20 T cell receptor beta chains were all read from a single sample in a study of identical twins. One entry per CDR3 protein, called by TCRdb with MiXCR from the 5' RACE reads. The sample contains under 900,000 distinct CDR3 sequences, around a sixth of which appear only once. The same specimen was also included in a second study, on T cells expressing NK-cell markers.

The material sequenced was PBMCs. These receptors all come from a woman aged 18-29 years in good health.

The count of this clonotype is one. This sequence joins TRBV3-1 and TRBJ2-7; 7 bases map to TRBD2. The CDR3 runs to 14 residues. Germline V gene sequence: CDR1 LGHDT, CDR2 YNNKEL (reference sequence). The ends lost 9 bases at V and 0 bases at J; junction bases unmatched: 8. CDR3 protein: CASSRAGVSYEQYF. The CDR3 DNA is TGTGCCAGTAGCAGGGCGGGGGTCTCCTACGAGCAGTACTTC.

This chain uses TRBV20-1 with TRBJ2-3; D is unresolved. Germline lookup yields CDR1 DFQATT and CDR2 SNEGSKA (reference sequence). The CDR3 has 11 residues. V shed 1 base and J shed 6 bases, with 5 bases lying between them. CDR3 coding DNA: TGCAGTGCTAGAGGACGGGATACGCAGTATTTT. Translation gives CSARGRDTQYF.

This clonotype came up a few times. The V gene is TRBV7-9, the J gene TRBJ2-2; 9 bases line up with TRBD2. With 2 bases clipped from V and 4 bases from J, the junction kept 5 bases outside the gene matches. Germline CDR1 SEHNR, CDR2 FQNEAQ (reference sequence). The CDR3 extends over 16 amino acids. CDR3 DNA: TGTGCCAGCAGCTTAATAGCGGGAGTTATCACCGGGGAGCTGTTTTTT. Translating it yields CASSLIAGVITGELFF.

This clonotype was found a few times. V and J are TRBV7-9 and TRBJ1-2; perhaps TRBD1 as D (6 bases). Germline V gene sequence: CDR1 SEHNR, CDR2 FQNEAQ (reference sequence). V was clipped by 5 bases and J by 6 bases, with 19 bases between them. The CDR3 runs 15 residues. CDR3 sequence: CASSPSGAGADGYTF. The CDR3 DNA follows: TGTGCCAGCAGCCCATCGGGGGCGGGGGCGGATGGCTACACCTTC.

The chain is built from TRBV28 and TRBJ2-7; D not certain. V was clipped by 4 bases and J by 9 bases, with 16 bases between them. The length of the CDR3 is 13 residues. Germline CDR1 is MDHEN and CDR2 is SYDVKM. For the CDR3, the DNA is TGTGCCAGCAGTTCGAGGTTCGGACCGGGGCAGTACTTC. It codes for CASSSRFGPGQYF.

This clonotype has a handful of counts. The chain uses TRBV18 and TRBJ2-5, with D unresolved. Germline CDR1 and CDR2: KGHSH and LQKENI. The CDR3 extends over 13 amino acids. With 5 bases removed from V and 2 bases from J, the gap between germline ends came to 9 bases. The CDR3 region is CASSNIPQETQYF. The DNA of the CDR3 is TGTGCCAGCTCAAATATCCCGCAAGAGACCCAGTACTTC.

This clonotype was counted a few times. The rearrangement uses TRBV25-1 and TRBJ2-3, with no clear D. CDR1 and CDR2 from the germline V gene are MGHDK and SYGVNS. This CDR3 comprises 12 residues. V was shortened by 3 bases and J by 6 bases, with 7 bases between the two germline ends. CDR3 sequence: CASSDSPDTQYF. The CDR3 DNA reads TGTGCCAGCAGTGACTCCCCCGATACGCAGTATTTT.

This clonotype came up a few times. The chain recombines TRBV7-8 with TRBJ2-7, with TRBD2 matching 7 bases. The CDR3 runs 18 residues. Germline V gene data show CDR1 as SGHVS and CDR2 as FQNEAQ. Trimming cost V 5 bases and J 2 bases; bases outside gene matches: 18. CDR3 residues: CASSLGPGWGLQAYEQYF. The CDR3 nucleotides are TGTGCCAGCAGCCTCGGCCCAGGTTGGGGACTACAGGCCTACGAGCAGTACTTC.

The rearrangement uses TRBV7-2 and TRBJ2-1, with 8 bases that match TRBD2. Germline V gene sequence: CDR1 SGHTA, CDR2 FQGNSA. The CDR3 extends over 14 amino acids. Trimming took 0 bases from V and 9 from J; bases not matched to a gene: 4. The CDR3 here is CASSLAPGGSEQFF. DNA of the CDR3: TGTGCCAGCAGCTTAGCTCCGGGGGGGAGTGAGCAGTTCTTC.

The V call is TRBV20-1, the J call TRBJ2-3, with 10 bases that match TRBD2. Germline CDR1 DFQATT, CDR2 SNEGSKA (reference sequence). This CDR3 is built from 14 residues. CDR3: CRPTSGDPRDTQYF. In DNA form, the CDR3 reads TGCAGACCTACTAGCGGGGACCCTCGTGATACGCAGTATTTT.

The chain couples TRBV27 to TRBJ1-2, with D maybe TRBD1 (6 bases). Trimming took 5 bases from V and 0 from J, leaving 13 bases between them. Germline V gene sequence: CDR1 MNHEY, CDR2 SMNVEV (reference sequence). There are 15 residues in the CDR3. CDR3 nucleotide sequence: TGTGCCAGCAGTCCAGGGGTGGGAGCTAACTATGGCTACACCTTC. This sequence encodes CASSPGVGANYGYTF.

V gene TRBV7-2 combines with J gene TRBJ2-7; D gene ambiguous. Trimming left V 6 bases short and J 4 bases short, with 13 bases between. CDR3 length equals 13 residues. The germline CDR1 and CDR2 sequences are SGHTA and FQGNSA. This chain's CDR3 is CASSPTPYYEQYF. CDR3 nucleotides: TGTGCCAGCAGTCCCACCCCCTATTACGAGCAGTACTTC.

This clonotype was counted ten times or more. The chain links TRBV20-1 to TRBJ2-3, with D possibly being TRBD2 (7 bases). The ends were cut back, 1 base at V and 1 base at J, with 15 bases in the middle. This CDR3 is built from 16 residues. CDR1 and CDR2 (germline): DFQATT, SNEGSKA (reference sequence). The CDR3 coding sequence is TGCAGTGCTAGAGTCGGGGCGGGGGCCCGCACAGATACGCAGTATTTT. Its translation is CSARVGAGARTDTQYF.

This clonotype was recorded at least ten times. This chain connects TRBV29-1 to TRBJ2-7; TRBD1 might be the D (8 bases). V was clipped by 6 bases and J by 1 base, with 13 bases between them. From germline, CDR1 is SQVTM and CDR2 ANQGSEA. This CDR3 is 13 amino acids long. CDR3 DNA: TGCAGCGTCGACAGGGGAGGGTCCTACGAGCAGTACTTC. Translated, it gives CSVDRGGSYEQYF.

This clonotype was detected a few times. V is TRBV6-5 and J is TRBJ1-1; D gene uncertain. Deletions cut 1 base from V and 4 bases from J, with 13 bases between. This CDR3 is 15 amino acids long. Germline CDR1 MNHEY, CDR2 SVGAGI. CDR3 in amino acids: CASSYYPGMGTEAFF. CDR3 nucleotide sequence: TGTGCCAGCAGTTACTACCCAGGCATGGGCACTGAAGCTTTCTTT.

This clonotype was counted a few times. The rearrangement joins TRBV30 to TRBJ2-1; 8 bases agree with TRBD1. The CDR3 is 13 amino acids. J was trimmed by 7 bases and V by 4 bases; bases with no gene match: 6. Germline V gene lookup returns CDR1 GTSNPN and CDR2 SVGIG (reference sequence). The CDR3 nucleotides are TGTGCCTGGATGAGGACAGGGATAAATGAGCAGTTCTTC. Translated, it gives CAWMRTGINEQFF.

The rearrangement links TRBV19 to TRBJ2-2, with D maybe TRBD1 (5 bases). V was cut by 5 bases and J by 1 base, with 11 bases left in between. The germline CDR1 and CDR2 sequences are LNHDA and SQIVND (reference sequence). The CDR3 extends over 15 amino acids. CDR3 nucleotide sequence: TGTGCCAGTAGTCCACAGGTCTGGAACACCGGGGAGCTGTTTTTT. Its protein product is CASSPQVWNTGELFF.

The DNA for the CDR3 is TGTGCCAGCAGCAAACAGGGGGCGGAAACTGAAGCTTTCTTT. This codes for CASSKQGAETEAFF. The V and J genes are TRBV12-3 or TRBV12-4 and TRBJ1-1; TRBD1 aligns across 9 bases. After removal of 6 bases from V and 5 bases from J, the junction contained 7 bases not matched to a gene. The CDR3 is 14 amino acids.

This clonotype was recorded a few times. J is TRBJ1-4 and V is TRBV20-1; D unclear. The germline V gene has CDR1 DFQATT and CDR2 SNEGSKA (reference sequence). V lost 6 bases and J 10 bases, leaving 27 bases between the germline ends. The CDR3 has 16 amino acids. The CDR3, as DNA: TGCAGTGCAGCGCCCTCTTACATGGTGGGGAGGCGAAAACTGTTTTTT. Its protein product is CSAAPSYMVGRRKLFF.

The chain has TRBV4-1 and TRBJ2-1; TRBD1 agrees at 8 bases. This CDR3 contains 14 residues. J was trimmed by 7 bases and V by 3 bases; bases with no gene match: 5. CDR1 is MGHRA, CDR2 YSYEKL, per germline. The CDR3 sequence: CASSHRQGRNEQFF. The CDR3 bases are TGCGCCAGCAGCCATCGACAGGGGAGGAATGAGCAGTTCTTC.